Following are 7 T cell receptor beta chains from one sample sequenced in a study of response to subunit inactivated influenza vaccine. TCRdb fed the RT-PCR reads into MiXCR, producing one record per CDR3 protein. The sample contains 550,000 to 650,000 distinct CDR3 sequences, approximately 10% of which appear only once. Sequencing used PBMCs from blood, obtained on the day of vaccination. Source of these receptors: a man aged 50-60 years who received an inactivated influenza vaccine.

In this sample, this clonotype turned up a few times. The gene calls are TRBV6-5 and TRBJ2-7, with a tentative D call TRBD1 (7 bases). The CDR3 is made up of 16 amino acids. Trimming stripped 4 bases from V and 4 bases from J, with 20 bases between. The germline V gene has CDR1 MNHEY and CDR2 SVGAGI. CDR3 amino acids: CASSLLRSRGVYEQYF. Here the CDR3 DNA reads TGTGCCAGCAGTTTGTTAAGAAGCAGGGGGGTGTACGAGCAGTACTTC.

J is TRBJ1-4 and V is TRBV6-1; D may be TRBD1 (5 bases). From germline, CDR1 is MNHNS and CDR2 SASEGT. V gave up 6 bases and J gave up 5 bases, with 19 bases separating them. The CDR3 contains 16 residues. CDR3 DNA sequence: TGTGCCAGCAGACAAGACAGCGTGGCGCTGAATGAAAAACTGTTTTTT. Protein product: CASRQDSVALNEKLFF.

This clonotype was observed many times. This chain links TRBV7-9 with TRBJ2-1; D is possibly TRBD1 or TRBD2 (5 bases each). The CDR3 is made up of 13 amino acids. Trimming pared 1 base from V and 9 bases from J, leaving 10 bases between. CDR1 SEHNR and CDR2 FQNEAQ come from the germline V gene (reference sequence). CDR3 nucleotides: TGTGCCAGCAGCTTAGTGGGACCCACTGAGCAGTTCTTC. Translation gives CASSLVGPTEQFF.

V and J are TRBV2 and TRBJ1-5; perhaps TRBD1 as D (5 bases). Germline-derived CDR1 and CDR2 are SNHLY and FYNNEI. V shed 4 bases and J shed 2 bases, with 6 bases lying between them. The CDR3 spans 13 residues. The CDR3 sequence is CASSVQGNQPQHF. Here the CDR3 DNA reads TGTGCCAGCAGTGTACAGGGCAATCAGCCCCAGCATTTT.

This clonotype appeared a few times. V usage is TRBV5-6 and J usage is TRBJ2-2; 10 nucleotides agree with TRBD2. The CDR3 loop spans 15 amino acids. Unmatched junction bases numbered 2, after V lost 0 bases and J lost 6 bases. Germline loops: CDR1 SGHDT, CDR2 YYEEEE. The chain's CDR3 is CASSLALAGAGELFF. CDR3 sequence (DNA): TGTGCCAGCAGCTTGGCCCTAGCGGGAGCCGGGGAGCTGTTTTTT.

This clonotype has a count of ten or more. The chain has TRBV29-1 and TRBJ2-1, with TRBD2 identical over 9 bases. Germline CDR1 SQVTM, CDR2 ANQGSEA. The CDR3 totals 13 residues. V was clipped by 4 bases and J by 5 bases; unmatched bases: 3. The CDR3 DNA follows: TGCAGCGTTGGACTAGCGGCCAACAATGAGCAGTTCTTC. This sequence encodes CSVGLAANNEQFF.

The chain is built from TRBV27 and TRBJ2-7, with D hard to call. The CDR3 contains 12 residues. The germline gives CDR1 MNHEY, CDR2 SMNVEV (reference sequence). V gave up 5 bases and J gave up 4 bases, with 9 bases separating them. The CDR3 nucleotides are TGTGCCAGCAGTCCGTCCTATTACGAGCAGTACTTC. Protein: CASSPSYYEQYF.